Included here is one TCR beta chain sequence, with context. Antigen: not known. Sample-barcoded 5' priming and a J-beta primer mix drove a second PCR of about 6 to 12 cycles. TCRdb recomputed calls from the 5' RACE reads with MiXCR, one row per CDR3 protein. The sample has about 730,000 distinct CDR3 sequences, roughly 43% seen once. These data are taken from a study of blood T cells in healthy people across ages. The wider study: About one barcoded TCR beta cDNA was captured per two T cells.

Losses at the gene ends were 4 bases for V and 9 bases for J; bases not matched to a gene: 4. Germline CDR1 and CDR2: MDHEN and SYDVKM. CDR3 size: 14 residues. Overall study findings and caveats: The study lacked donor CMV status, which possibly confounded expanded clonotype changes. Measured against age, TCR beta diversity per million T cells decreased in a roughly linear manner.

The receptor's source is a woman aged 55-70 years in good health. Input material: blood. The rearrangement links TRBV28 to TRBJ1-6; 9 bases match TRBD1. In DNA, the CDR3 is TGTGCCAGCAGTTCTACAGGGGGCATTTCACCCCTCCACTTT. Protein product: CASSSTGGISPLHF.